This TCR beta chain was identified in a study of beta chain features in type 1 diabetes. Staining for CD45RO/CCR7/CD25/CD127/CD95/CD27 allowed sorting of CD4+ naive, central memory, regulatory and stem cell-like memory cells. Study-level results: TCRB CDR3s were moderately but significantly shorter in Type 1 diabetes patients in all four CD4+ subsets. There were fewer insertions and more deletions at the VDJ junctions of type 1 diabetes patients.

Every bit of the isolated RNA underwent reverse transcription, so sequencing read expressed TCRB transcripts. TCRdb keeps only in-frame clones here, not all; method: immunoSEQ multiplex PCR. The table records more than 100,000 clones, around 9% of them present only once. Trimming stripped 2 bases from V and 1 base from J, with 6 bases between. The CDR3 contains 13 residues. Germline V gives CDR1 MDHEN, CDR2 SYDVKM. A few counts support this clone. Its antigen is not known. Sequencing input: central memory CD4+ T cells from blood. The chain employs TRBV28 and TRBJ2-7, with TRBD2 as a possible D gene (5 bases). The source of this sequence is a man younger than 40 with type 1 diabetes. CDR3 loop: CASSLEGSYEQYF. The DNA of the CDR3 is TGTGCCAGCAGTTTAGAGGGATCCTACGAGCAGTACTTC. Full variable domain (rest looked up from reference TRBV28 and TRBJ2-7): DVKVTQSSRYLVKRTGEKVFLECVQDMDHENMFWYRQDPGLGLRLIYFSYDVKMKEKGDIPEGYSVSREKKERFSLILESASTNQTSMYLCASSLEGSYEQYFGPGTRLTVT.